This is a list of T cell receptor beta chains from one sample in a study of cytomegalovirus exposure and HLA in healthy donors. The assay was immunoSEQ multiplex PCR, and TCRdb's table has in-frame clones only and misses some. The sample has hundreds of thousands of clones; roughly 90% are singletons. Source material: PBMCs. The source of these receptors is a young woman in good health and CMV-seronegative. Both conserved end residues are part of each CDR3. The D gene is left open where the match is weak. Not every row has a clone size; where given, it reads once, few, many or a size class.

TRBV27,TRBJ1-2,NA,TRBD1,TGTGCCAGCAGTTTATCCGGGACAGGGCCGTTCCTCTATGGCTACACCTTC,CASSLSGTGPFLYGYTF
TRBV11-2,TRBJ2-7,NA,NA,TGTGCCAGCAGCCTCCCGGGACACGGAAACTACGAGCAGTACTTC,CASSLPGHGNYEQYF
TRBV19,TRBJ2-7,NA,NA,TGTGCCAGTAGTCCTCAGGCCCCTGACTACGAGCAGTACTTC,CASSPQAPDYEQYF
TRBV7-3,TRBJ2-3,NA,NA,TGTGCCAGCAGCCTTAAATCGTCGGATACGCAGTATTTT,CASSLKSSDTQYF
TRBV5-7,TRBJ1-1,NA,TRBD1,TGTGCCAGCAGCTTACAGGGGGCAAGTAGTCGTACTGAAGCTTTCTTT,CASSLQGASSRTEAFF
TRBV10-3,TRBJ2-3,NA,NA,TGTGCCAGCGGGACCGAAAACACAGATACGCAGTATTTT,CASGTENTDTQYF
TRBV4-1,TRBJ1-1,NA,TRBD1,TGCGCCAGCAGCCAACCTAGACAGGGGGCAGTCACTGAAGCTTTCTTT,CASSQPRQGAVTEAFF
TRBV5-1,TRBJ1-4,NA,NA,TGCGCCAGCAGCTTGCATTCGCTTGGGGCAGGGAGGCTGAATGAAAAACTGTTTTTT,CASSLHSLGAGRLNEKLFF
TRBV19,TRBJ2-7,NA,TRBD1,TGTGCCAGTAGTATAGCAGGGGGCGGCACCTACGAGCAGTACTTC,CASSIAGGGTYEQYF
TRBV5-6,TRBJ2-7,NA,TRBD2,TGTGCCAGCAGCCGACTAGCGGGGGGCACCTACGAGCAGTACTTC,CASSRLAGGTYEQYF
TRBV6-5,TRBJ2-5,NA,TRBD2,TGTGCCAGCATTCTTTTCGCGGGAGGTCGGGAGACCCAGTACTTC,CASILFAGGRETQYF
TRBV27,TRBJ2-1,NA,TRBD1,TGTGCCAGCAGTCGACCCACTCCAAGGGACAGGGAAAATGAGCAGTTCTTC,CASSRPTPRDRENEQFF
TRBV5-1,TRBJ2-3,NA,TRBD2,TGCGCCAGCAGCTACCTGGGACTAGCGGAACCAGATACGCAGTATTTT,CASSYLGLAEPDTQYF
TRBV5-1,TRBJ2-5,NA,TRBD1,TGCGCCAGCAGCCCGGGGACAGGGGGCCTAGAGACCCAGTACTTC,CASSPGTGGLETQYF
TRBV15,TRBJ2-3,once,TRBD1,TGTGCCACCAAAACCGGGACAGGGATGACAGATACGCAGTATTTT,CATKTGTGMTDTQYF
TRBV5-1,TRBJ2-5,NA,TRBD1,TGCGCCAGCAGCTTGGGAGGGCAGGGGGCCATCCAAGAGACCCAGTACTTC,CASSLGGQGAIQETQYF
TRBV5-1,TRBJ2-7,NA,NA,TGCGCCAGCGCAGGGGGGACTGGCTACGAGCAGTACTTC,CASAGGTGYEQYF
TRBV6-1,TRBJ2-7,NA,TRBD2,TGTGCCAGCAGTGTAGCGGGAGGAAGAGGGGAGCAGTACTTC,CASSVAGGRGEQYF
TRBV12-2,TRBJ2-7,NA,NA,TGTGCAAGTCGCTTAGCGGTTGGACTAGTGGATCCCCTCCTCGAGCAGTACTTC,CASRLAVGLVDPLLEQYF
TRBV29-1,TRBJ1-2,NA,NA,TGCAGCGGCTACCGGGACTTGGGTGGCTACACCTTC,CSGYRDLGGYTF
TRBV28,TRBJ2-7,NA,TRBD1,TGTGCCAGCAGTTTAGGGACAGGGGGCGGCGAGCAGTACTTC,CASSLGTGGGEQYF
TRBV25-1,TRBJ2-7,NA,TRBD1,TGTGCCAGCAGTGGGGAGACAGGGACCTACGAGCAGTACTTC,CASSGETGTYEQYF
TRBV25-1,TRBJ2-6,NA,TRBD1,TGTGCCAGCCGAGGGACAGAATGCTCTGGGGCCAACGTCCTGACTTTC,CASRGTECSGANVLTF
TRBV30,TRBJ2-1,NA,TRBD1,TGTGCCTGGAGTGTAAGGCTCTGGGGGGACAGGGAAGGGACGGTGCGAAGTGAGCAGTTCTTC,CAWSVRLWGDREGTVRSEQFF
TRBV29-1,TRBJ2-7,NA,NA,TGCAGCGTTGTGACAGCTTCATCCTACGAGCAGTACTTC,CSVVTASSYEQYF
TRBV28,TRBJ1-4,NA,TRBD1,TGTGCCAGCAGCTTGACAGGGATTAATGAAAAACTGTTTTTT,CASSLTGINEKLFF
TRBV6-6,TRBJ2-3,NA,TRBD2,TGTGCCAGCAGTTTCCTAGCGGGAGGCAGAGATACGCAGTATTTT,CASSFLAGGRDTQYF
TRBV28,TRBJ2-7,NA,NA,TGTGCCAGCAGTCCGGCAGGGGCAAGGTACGAGCAGTACTTC,CASSPAGARYEQYF
TRBV7-6,TRBJ2-5,once,NA,TGTGCCAGCAGCTTCGGGGGTCAAGAGACCCAGTACTTC,CASSFGGQETQYF
TRBV5-4,TRBJ1-2,NA,NA,TGTGCCAGCAGCTTCTCAGGGGGCTACACCTTC,CASSFSGGYTF
TRBV9,TRBJ2-1,NA,NA,TGTGCCAGCAGCGTCCAATTGGAGGCTGAGCAGTTCTTC,CASSVQLEAEQFF